This paragraph covers one T cell receptor (beta chain) sequence. Antigen: not known. TCRdb used MiXCR to reprocess the reads, holding one entry per CDR3 protein. The sample contains some 600,000 distinct CDR3 sequences, 20% to 25% of which appear only once. This CDR3 is built from 13 residues. CDR1 and CDR2 (germline): SGHRS, YFSETQ. The V end lost 4 bases, the J end lost 3 bases, and 11 bases lay between the germline ends. The sample originates from a study of T cell repertoires in cytomegalovirus infection. At the level of the study: Public signatures in TCR beta pointed to CMV infection and matching HLA type.

Study-wide findings and caveats: HLA-C-restricted CMV clonotypes gave the most frequent clonotype in two of eight donors.

The source material was CD8+ T cells from PBMCs. V is TRBV5-1 and J is TRBJ2-7; D is unresolved. This clonotype originated in a human donor in good health (CMV status not recorded). Some clones in this sample may be carry-over from other donors' samples. Written as DNA, the CDR3 is TGCGCCAGCAGCCTTGACTGGGACTACGAGCAGTACTTC. It specifies CASSLDWDYEQYF.